These 11 T cell receptor beta chains share one sample of origin, sequenced in a study of cytomegalovirus exposure and HLA in healthy donors. Primers for the PCR totalled 60 Vbeta and 13 Jbeta. Libraries were prepared by immunoSEQ multiplex PCR; TCRdb keeps only in-frame clonotypes and omits some of them. The data contain roughly 80,000 clones, 70% to 85% of them singletons. Sequenced material: PBMCs. These receptors came from a woman in her forties or fifties in good health and CMV-seronegative.

The chain recombines TRBV5-4 with TRBJ2-1; 10 bases are a match to TRBD2. CDR1 and CDR2 (germline): SGHNT, YYREEE (reference sequence). CDR3 length: 15 residues. After removal of 5 bases from V and 2 bases from J, the junction contained 4 bases not matched to a gene. The CDR3 here is CASSTGTSAYNEQFF. In DNA, the CDR3 is TGTGCCAGCAGTACCGGGACTAGCGCCTACAATGAGCAGTTCTTC.

The chain joins TRBV9 to TRBJ2-3, with 10 positions matching TRBD1. Germline V lookup: CDR1 SGDLS, CDR2 YYNGEE. The junction had 8 bases not matched to a gene; V was cut back by 2 bases and J by 2 bases. This CDR3 comprises 17 residues. CDR3 DNA: TGTGCCAGCAGCGTGAGCGACAGGGGGCTCCCCACAGATACGCAGTATTTT. Its translation is CASSVSDRGLPTDTQYF.

The chain combines TRBV19 with TRBJ2-3; 7 bases are a match to TRBD1. The V and J ends lost 2 bases and 1 base, in that order; junction bases with no gene match: 18. This CDR3 has 20 amino acids. Per germline, CDR1 LNHDA and CDR2 SQIVND (reference sequence). The chain's CDR3 is CASSILASLGRQGGTDTQYF. The CDR3 bases are TGTGCCAGTAGTATATTGGCCAGCCTCGGACGTCAGGGGGGCACAGATACGCAGTATTTT.

The chain uses TRBV19 and TRBJ2-1; 10 bases fit TRBD2. Germline loops: CDR1 LNHDA, CDR2 SQIVND (reference sequence). The ends lost 6 bases at V and 5 bases at J; junction bases unmatched: 10. This CDR3 region has 16 residues. The CDR3 loop reads CASSPPLAGAHNEQFF. Written as DNA, the CDR3 is TGTGCCAGTAGCCCCCCCCTAGCGGGAGCCCACAATGAGCAGTTCTTC.

The V and J genes are TRBV13 and TRBJ2-1, with D possibly TRBD2 on 7 matching bases. V lost 0 bases and J 7 bases, leaving 13 bases between the germline ends. The CDR3 has 15 residues. The germline CDR1 and CDR2 sequences are PRHDT and FYEKMQ (reference sequence). The DNA for the CDR3 is TGTGCCAGCAGCTTAGGAGGGGGGGCTCGGAATGAGCAGTTCTTC. Its translation is CASSLGGGARNEQFF.

The V call is TRBV6-1, the J call TRBJ2-7, with 7 bases aligning to TRBD1. The length of the CDR3 is 15 residues. Germline V gives CDR1 MNHNS, CDR2 SASEGT. J lost 5 bases, V lost 3 bases, and 10 bases had no gene match. The CDR3: CASSERLGQAHEQYF. DNA of the CDR3: TGTGCCAGCAGTGAGAGGCTTGGACAGGCCCACGAGCAGTACTTC.

The chain combines TRBV7-3 with TRBJ2-1; 14 nucleotides match TRBD2. After removal of 0 bases from V and 5 bases from J, the junction contained 0 bases not matched to a gene. This CDR3 has 16 residues. The germline CDR1 and CDR2 sequences are SGHTA and FQGTGA. The CDR3 region is CASSLTGLAGDNEQFF. The CDR3 coding sequence is TGTGCCAGCAGCTTAACGGGACTAGCGGGGGACAATGAGCAGTTCTTC. The full variable domain, rest sourced from reference TRBV7-3 and TRBJ2-1, is GAGVSQTPSNKVTEKGKYVELRCDPISGHTALYWYRQSLGQGPEFLIYFQGTGAADDSGLPNDRFFAVRPEGSVSTLKIQRTERGDSAVYLCASSLTGLAGDNEQFFGPGTRLTVL.

Concerning this clone itself: At one end, the junction sequence differs from germline, possibly due to a read error. The same CDR3 arises from other DNA sequences in this sample as well. The chain couples TRBV7-2 to TRBJ1-6; tentative D call: TRBD1 (6 bases). This CDR3 is 16 amino acids long. Germline V gene lookup returns CDR1 SGHTA and CDR2 FQGNSA. CDR3 in DNA: TGTGCCAGCAGCCCCTCGGACAGAACCTATAATTCCCCCCTCCACTTT. Translating gives CASSPSDRTYNSPLHF.

The chain uses TRBV29-1 and TRBJ2-1; maybe TRBD2 (6 bases). There are 16 residues in the CDR3. Germline V gene lookup returns CDR1 SQVTM and CDR2 ANQGSEA. Between the trimmed V and J ends, which lost 6 bases and 7 bases, there was a span of 25 bases. The DNA of the CDR3 is TGCAGCGTGGACCTGGGCGGGTGGAGGGCTAGTAATGAGCAGTTCTTC. Amino acids: CSVDLGGWRASNEQFF.

The gene calls are TRBV7-6 and TRBJ2-4, with 10 bases fitting TRBD2. Germline lookup yields CDR1 SGHVS and CDR2 FNYEAQ. CDR3 size: 18 residues. J was trimmed by 0 bases and V by 1 base; bases with no gene match: 6. The CDR3 DNA sequence: TGTGCCAGCAGCTTAGTAGGACTAGCGGTATCAGCCAAAAACATTCAGTACTTC. Amino acids: CASSLVGLAVSAKNIQYF.

The V gene is TRBV2, the J gene TRBJ2-2; 14 nucleotides line up with TRBD2. V lost 5 bases, J lost 6 bases, and 2 bases stayed unmatched. Germline V gene lookup returns CDR1 SNHLY and CDR2 FYNNEI. The CDR3 consists of 15 residues. The CDR3 loop is CASSRLAGGSGELFF. CDR3 sequence (DNA): TGTGCCAGCAGTCGACTAGCGGGGGGGTCCGGGGAGCTGTTTTTT.